This is a list of T cell receptor beta chains from one sample in a study of blood T cell repertoires in COVID-19. The method was immunoSEQ multiplex PCR; TCRdb's version includes in-frame clones alone and lacks a portion of them. The sample includes 120,000 to 150,000 clones, about 87% of them seen just once. Sequenced sample: peripheral blood. The source of these receptors is a woman aged 45-65 years with acute or convalescent COVID-19. CDR3s include the opening cysteine and the closing phenylalanine or tryptophan. The D gene is left open where the match is weak. Size tells how often a clone was seen (once, few, many) or the class of an expanded clone, and some rows leave it out.

V,J,D,size,CDR3,DNA
TRBV30,TRBJ1-2,NA,NA,CAWNRGSYGYTF,TGTGCCTGGAACCGTGGGAGCTATGGCTACACCTTC
TRBV10-3,TRBJ2-2,NA,NA,CAISNLRGLRTGELFF,TGTGCCATCAGTAACCTAAGGGGGTTAAGGACCGGGGAGCTGTTTTTT
TRBV19,TRBJ2-1,NA,NA,CASSPGTPNEQFF,TGTGCCAGTAGTCCCGGGACACCCAATGAGCAGTTCTTC
TRBV7-9,TRBJ2-1,TRBD2,NA,CASSLVAGARNEQFF,TGTGCCAGCAGCTTAGTAGCGGGAGCCCGTAATGAGCAGTTCTTC
TRBV11-2,TRBJ1-1,TRBD1,NA,CASSSSWTGGTEAFF,TGTGCCAGCAGCTCGTCATGGACAGGGGGCACTGAAGCTTTCTTT
TRBV19,TRBJ2-6,TRBD2,NA,CASSPGTSGGEYSSGANVLTF,TGTGCCAGTAGTCCCGGAACTAGCGGGGGGGAATATAGCTCTGGGGCCAACGTCCTGACTTTC
TRBV19,TRBJ2-3,NA,NA,CASSSLAGATSTDTQYF,TGTGCCAGTAGTTCTCTCGCGGGGGCAACTAGCACAGATACGCAGTATTTT
TRBV25-1,TRBJ1-1,NA,once,CASKEKNTEAFF,TGTGCCAGCAAAGAGAAGAACACTGAAGCTTTCTTT
TRBV24-1,TRBJ2-3,NA,NA,CATSDRTGLTDTQYF,TGTGCCACCAGTGATCGTACGGGACTCACAGATACGCAGTATTTT
TRBV11-3,TRBJ2-1,NA,NA,CASSFRGGEQFF,TGTGCCAGCAGCTTTAGGGGAGGTGAGCAGTTCTTC
TRBV19,TRBJ1-3,NA,once,CASSTDSGNTIYF,TGTGCCAGTAGTACGGACTCGGGAAACACCATATATTTT
TRBV2,TRBJ1-6,TRBD1,NA,CASSRDSYNSPLHF,TGTGCCAGCAGTCGGGACAGCTACAATTCACCCCTCCACTTT
TRBV18,TRBJ1-4,NA,NA,CASSPPTKGRTNEKLFF,TGTGCCAGCTCACCACCGACAAAGGGGAGGACTAATGAAAAACTGTTTTTT
TRBV7-6,TRBJ1-2,NA,NA,CASSPETGRRVYGYTF,TGTGCCAGCAGCCCAGAAACCGGGAGACGAGTCTATGGCTACACCTTC
TRBV9,TRBJ2-1,TRBD1,NA,CASSPQTGRDEQFF,TGTGCCAGCAGCCCCCAGACAGGGCGGGATGAGCAGTTCTTC
TRBV19,TRBJ1-1,NA,NA,CASSMAGAGYTEAFF,TGTGCCAGTAGTATGGCAGGGGCTGGGTACACTGAAGCTTTCTTT
TRBV21-1,TRBJ2-2,NA,NA,CASSPRDRVNTGELFF,TGTGCCAGCAGCCCCCGGGACAGGGTGAACACCGGGGAGCTGTTTTTT
TRBV29-1,TRBJ2-1,NA,once,CSVFPGRNEQFF,TGCAGCGTTTTTCCGGGTAGGAATGAGCAGTTCTTC
TRBV6-5,TRBJ1-3,NA,few,CASSWRRSSGNTIYF,TGTGCCAGCAGCTGGCGGCGGAGCTCTGGAAACACCATATATTTT
TRBV28,TRBJ1-6,TRBD1,NA,CASSFPGQANYNSPLHF,TGTGCCAGCAGTTTCCCCGGACAGGCGAACTATAATTCACCCCTCCACTTT
TRBV7-9,TRBJ1-5,NA,NA,CASSLAAQPQHF,TGTGCCAGCAGCCTAGCGGCCCAGCCCCAGCATTTT
TRBV6-6,TRBJ1-1,NA,NA,CASSYGGSTEAFF,TGTGCCAGCAGTTATGGGGGGAGCACTGAAGCTTTCTTT